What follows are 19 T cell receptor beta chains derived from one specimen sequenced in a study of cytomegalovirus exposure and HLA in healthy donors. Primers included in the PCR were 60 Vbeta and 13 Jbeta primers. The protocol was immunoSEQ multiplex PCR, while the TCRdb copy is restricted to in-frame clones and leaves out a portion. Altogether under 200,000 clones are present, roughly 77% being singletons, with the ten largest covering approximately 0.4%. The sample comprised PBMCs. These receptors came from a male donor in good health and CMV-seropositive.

CDR3 sequence: CASSFRGSEQFF. The CDR3 region has the DNA TGTGCCAGCAGTTTTCGGGGGAGTGAGCAGTTCTTC. The chain uses TRBV27 and TRBJ2-1; maybe TRBD2 (6 bases). The CDR3 consists of 12 residues. The ends were cut back, 3 bases at V and 9 bases at J, with 9 bases in the middle. Germline assignment: CDR1 MNHEY and CDR2 SMNVEV (reference sequence).

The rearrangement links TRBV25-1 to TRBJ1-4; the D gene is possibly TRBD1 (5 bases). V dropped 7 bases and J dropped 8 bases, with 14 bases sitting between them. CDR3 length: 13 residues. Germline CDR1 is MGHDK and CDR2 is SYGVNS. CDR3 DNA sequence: TGTGCCAGCACCCCCACCCGGGGGGAAAAACTGTTTTTT. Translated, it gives CASTPTRGEKLFF.

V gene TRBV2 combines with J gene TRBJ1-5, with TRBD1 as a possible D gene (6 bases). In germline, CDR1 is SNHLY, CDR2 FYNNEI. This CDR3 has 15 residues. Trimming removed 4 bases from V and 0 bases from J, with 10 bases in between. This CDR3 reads CASSAGGHSNQPQHF. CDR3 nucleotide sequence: TGTGCCAGCAGTGCTGGGGGCCATAGCAATCAGCCCCAGCATTTT.

This CDR3 is CSVEGTAKTYYGYTF. CDR3 nucleotide sequence: TGCAGCGTTGAAGGAACAGCCAAGACGTACTATGGCTACACCTTC. The gene calls are TRBV29-1 and TRBJ1-2; D call uncertain. This CDR3 spans 15 amino acids. V lost 1 base to trimming and J lost 3 bases, with 15 bases between them. CDR1 SQVTM and CDR2 ANQGSEA come from the germline V gene.

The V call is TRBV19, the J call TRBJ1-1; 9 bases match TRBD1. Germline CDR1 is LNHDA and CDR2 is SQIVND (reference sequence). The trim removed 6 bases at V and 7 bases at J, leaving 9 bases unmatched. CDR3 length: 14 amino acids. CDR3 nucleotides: TGTGCCAGTAGAGGGGGACAGGGACAGGTTGAAGCTTTCTTT. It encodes CASRGGQGQVEAFF.

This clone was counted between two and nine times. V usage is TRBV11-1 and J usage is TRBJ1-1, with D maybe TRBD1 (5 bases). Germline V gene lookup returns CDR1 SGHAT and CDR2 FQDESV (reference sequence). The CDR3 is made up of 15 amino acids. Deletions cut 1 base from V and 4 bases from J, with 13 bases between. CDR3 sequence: CASSLVGGTVTEAFF. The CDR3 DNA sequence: TGTGCCAGCAGCTTAGTAGGAGGGACTGTCACTGAAGCTTTCTTT. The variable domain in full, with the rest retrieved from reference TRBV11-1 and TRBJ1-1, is EAEVAQSPRYKITEKSQAVAFWCDPISGHATLYWYRQILGQGPELLVQFQDESVVDDSQLPKDRFSAERLKGVDSTLKIQPAELGDSAMYLCASSLVGGTVTEAFFGQGTRLTVV.

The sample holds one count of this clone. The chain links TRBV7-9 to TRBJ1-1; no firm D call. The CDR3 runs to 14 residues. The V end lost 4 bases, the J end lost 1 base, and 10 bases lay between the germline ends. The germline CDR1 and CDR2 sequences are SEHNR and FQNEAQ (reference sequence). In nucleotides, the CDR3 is TGTGCCAGCAGCTACCTTGGAGGGAACACTGAAGCTTTCTTT. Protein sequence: CASSYLGGNTEAFF.

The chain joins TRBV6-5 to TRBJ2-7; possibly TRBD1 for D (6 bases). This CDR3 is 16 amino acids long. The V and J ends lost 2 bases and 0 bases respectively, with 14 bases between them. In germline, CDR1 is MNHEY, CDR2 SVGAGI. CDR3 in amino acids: CASSYGGTESSYEQYF. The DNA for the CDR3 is TGTGCCAGCAGTTACGGGGGCACAGAGAGCTCCTACGAGCAGTACTTC.

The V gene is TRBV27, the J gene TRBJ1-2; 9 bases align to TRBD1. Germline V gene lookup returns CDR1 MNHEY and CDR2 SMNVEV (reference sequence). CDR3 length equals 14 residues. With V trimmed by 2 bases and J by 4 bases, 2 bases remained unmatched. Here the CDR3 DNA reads TGTGCCAGCAGTTTAAGGACAGGGGTCTATGGCTACACCTTC. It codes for CASSLRTGVYGYTF.

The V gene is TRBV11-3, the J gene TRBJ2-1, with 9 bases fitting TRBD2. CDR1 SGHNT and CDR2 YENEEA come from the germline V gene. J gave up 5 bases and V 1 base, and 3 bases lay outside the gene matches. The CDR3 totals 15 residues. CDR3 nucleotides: TGTGCCAGCAGCTTAGGGACTAGCGAGAACAATGAGCAGTTCTTC. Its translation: CASSLGTSENNEQFF.

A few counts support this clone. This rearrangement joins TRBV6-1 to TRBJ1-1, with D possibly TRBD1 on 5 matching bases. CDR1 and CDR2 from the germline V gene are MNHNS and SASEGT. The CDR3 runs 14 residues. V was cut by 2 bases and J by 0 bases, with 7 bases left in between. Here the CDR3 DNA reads TGTGCCAGCAGTGAAAGGGGCCTGAACACTGAAGCTTTCTTT. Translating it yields CASSERGLNTEAFF.

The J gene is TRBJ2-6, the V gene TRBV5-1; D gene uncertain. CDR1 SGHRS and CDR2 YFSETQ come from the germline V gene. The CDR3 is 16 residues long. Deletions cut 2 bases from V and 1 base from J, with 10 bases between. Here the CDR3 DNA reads TGCGCCAGCAGCTTCCAGGCTTCATCTGGGGCCAACGTCCTGACTTTC. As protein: CASSFQASSGANVLTF.

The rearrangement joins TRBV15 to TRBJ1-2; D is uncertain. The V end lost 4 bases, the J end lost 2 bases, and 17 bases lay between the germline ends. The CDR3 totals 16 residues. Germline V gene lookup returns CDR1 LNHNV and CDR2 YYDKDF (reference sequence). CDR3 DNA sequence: TGTGCCACCAGCACTACTACCGGGTCCAGAAACTATGGCTACACCTTC. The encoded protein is CATSTTTGSRNYGYTF.

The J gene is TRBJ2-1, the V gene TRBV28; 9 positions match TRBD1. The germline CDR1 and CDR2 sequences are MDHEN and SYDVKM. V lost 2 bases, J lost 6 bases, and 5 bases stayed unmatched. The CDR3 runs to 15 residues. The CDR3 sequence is CASSLGDRAFNEQFF. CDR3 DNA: TGTGCCAGCAGTTTAGGGGACAGGGCGTTCAATGAGCAGTTCTTC. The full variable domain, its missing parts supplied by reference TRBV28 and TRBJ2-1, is DVKVTQSSRYLVKRTGEKVFLECVQDMDHENMFWYRQDPGLGLRLIYFSYDVKMKEKGDIPEGYSVSREKKERFSLILESASTNQTSMYLCASSLGDRAFNEQFFGPGTRLTVL.

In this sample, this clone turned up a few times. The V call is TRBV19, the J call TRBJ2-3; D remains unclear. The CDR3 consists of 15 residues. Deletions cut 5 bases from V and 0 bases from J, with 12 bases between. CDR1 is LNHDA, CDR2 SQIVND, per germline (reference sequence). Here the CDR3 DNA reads TGTGCCAGTAGTCTCGTCCCCGGTAGCACAGATACGCAGTATTTT. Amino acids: CASSLVPGSTDTQYF.

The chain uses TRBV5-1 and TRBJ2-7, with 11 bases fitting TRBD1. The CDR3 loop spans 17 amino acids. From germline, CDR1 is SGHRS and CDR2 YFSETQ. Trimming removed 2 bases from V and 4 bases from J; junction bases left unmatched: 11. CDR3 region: CASSFVPGQGGIYEQYF. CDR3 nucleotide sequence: TGCGCCAGCAGCTTTGTACCGGGACAGGGGGGGATTTACGAGCAGTACTTC.

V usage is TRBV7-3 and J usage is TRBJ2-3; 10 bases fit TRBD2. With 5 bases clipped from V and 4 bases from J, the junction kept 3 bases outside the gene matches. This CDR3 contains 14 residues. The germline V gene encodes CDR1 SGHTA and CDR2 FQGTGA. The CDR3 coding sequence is TGTGCCAGCAGCACCGGGACTAGCGCAGATACGCAGTATTTT. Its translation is CASSTGTSADTQYF.

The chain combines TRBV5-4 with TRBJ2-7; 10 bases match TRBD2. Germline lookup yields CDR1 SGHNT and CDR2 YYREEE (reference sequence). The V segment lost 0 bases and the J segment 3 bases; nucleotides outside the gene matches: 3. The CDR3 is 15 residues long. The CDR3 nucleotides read TGTGCCAGCAGCTTGGAAGCGGGGGGGCACTACGAGCAGTACTTC. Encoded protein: CASSLEAGGHYEQYF.

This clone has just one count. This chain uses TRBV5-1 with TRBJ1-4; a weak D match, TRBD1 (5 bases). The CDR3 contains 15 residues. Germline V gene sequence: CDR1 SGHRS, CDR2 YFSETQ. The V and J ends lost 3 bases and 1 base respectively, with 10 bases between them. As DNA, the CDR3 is TGCGCCAGCAGCTCTTCCAGGGAAACTAATGAAAAACTGTTTTTT. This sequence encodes CASSSSRETNEKLFF.